These 27 T cell receptor beta chains were all obtained from the same sample, sequenced in a study of beta chain features in type 1 diabetes. Study-level points and caveats: Shorter TCRB CDR3s, moderately but significantly so, were found in Type 1 diabetes patients in all four CD4+ subsets.

Their antigens are not known. The isolated RNA, all of it, was reverse transcribed, so expressed TCRB transcripts were what got sequenced. This table comes from immunoSEQ multiplex PCR, and its TCRdb copy is limited to in-frame clones, with some not included. The repertoire includes 150,000 to 190,000 clones, 10% of them detected once, and under 0.55% sits in the top ten. Sequencing used central memory CD4+ T cells from blood. Source of these receptors: a man aged 25 to 40 with type 1 diabetes.

This chain connects TRBV7-9 to TRBJ2-2; D possibly corresponds to TRBD2 (6 bases). Germline V gene sequence: CDR1 SEHNR, CDR2 FQNEAQ (reference sequence). With 7 bases removed from V and 3 bases from J, the gap between germline ends came to 15 bases. This CDR3 spans 15 amino acids. The CDR3: CASKASVADTGELFF. The CDR3 DNA reads as TGTGCCAGCAAGGCTAGCGTGGCGGACACCGGGGAGCTGTTTTTT.

This clone was seen a few times. The chain combines TRBV5-1 with TRBJ2-5; D gene uncertain. The CDR3 covers 13 residues. Trimming left V 2 bases short and J 5 bases short, with 10 bases between. CDR1 is SGHRS and CDR2 is YFSETQ in the germline V gene. The chain's CDR3 is CASSLGAFETQYF. The CDR3 nucleotides read TGCGCCAGCAGCTTAGGAGCATTCGAGACCCAGTACTTC.

The V gene is TRBV2, the J gene TRBJ2-7; D perhaps matches TRBD1 (6 bases). Germline loops: CDR1 SNHLY, CDR2 FYNNEI. V shed 5 bases and J shed 6 bases, with 8 bases lying between them. This CDR3 region has 11 residues. DNA for the CDR3: TGTGCCAGCAGTTTCAGGGGCGAGCAGTACTTC. As protein: CASSFRGEQYF.

This sequence joins TRBV20-1 and TRBJ2-7; D is unclear. The CDR3 is 11 residues long. CDR1 and CDR2 (germline): DFQATT, SNEGSKA (reference sequence). Deletions cut 7 bases from V and 3 bases from J, with 10 bases between. Here the CDR3 reads CSVRQNYEQYF. In nucleotides, the CDR3 is TGCAGTGTCCGCCAGAACTACGAGCAGTACTTC.

J is TRBJ1-1 and V is TRBV7-2, with D possibly being TRBD1 (6 bases). The CDR3 is made up of 17 amino acids. The V gene lost 3 bases and the J gene lost 1 base, with 18 bases spanning the gap. Germline V gene lookup returns CDR1 SGHTA and CDR2 FQGNSA. The CDR3 DNA sequence: TGTGCCAGCAGCTTTGGGGGCGCCGCCTCGGGGAACACTGAAGCTTTCTTT. This translates into CASSFGGAASGNTEAFF. The full variable domain, completed using reference TRBV7-2 and TRBJ1-1, is GAGVSQSPSNKVTEKGKDVELRCDPISGHTALYWYRQSLGQGLEFLIYFQGNSAPDKSGLPSDRFSAERTGGSVSTLTIQRTQQEDSAVYLCASSFGGAASGNTEAFFGQGTRLTVV.

A few counts support this clone. This rearrangement joins TRBV2 to TRBJ1-5, with 7 bases matching TRBD1. The germline CDR1 and CDR2 sequences are SNHLY and FYNNEI. The CDR3 spans 14 residues. V was pared by 8 bases and J by 1 base, with 5 bases of the junction left unmatched. This CDR3 reads CASGGGGSNQPQHF. In DNA form, the CDR3 reads TGTGCCAGCGGTGGAGGGGGCAGCAATCAGCCCCAGCATTTT.

V gene TRBV9 combines with J gene TRBJ2-7, with a weak D call TRBD2 (5 bases). Trimming took off 0 bases at V and 0 bases at J, with 10 bases between the two ends. From germline, CDR1 is SGDLS and CDR2 YYNGEE. This CDR3 is built from 15 residues. CDR3 amino acids: CASSVESEGSYEQYF. DNA of the CDR3: TGTGCCAGCAGCGTAGAATCCGAGGGCTCCTACGAGCAGTACTTC.

This clone was detected a few times. The V call is TRBV28, the J call TRBJ2-1, with TRBD1 identical over 8 bases. With 8 bases clipped from V and 9 bases from J, the junction kept 15 bases outside the gene matches. There are 15 residues in the CDR3. Germline-derived CDR1 and CDR2 are MDHEN and SYDVKM. The CDR3 protein is CASHDRGRREVEQFF. CDR3 nucleotide sequence: TGTGCCAGCCATGACAGGGGAAGGCGGGAAGTTGAGCAGTTCTTC.

This chain joins TRBV11-2 and TRBJ2-3; D is unresolved. Looked up from germline, CDR1 is SGHAT and CDR2 is FQNNGV. V lost 3 bases to trimming and J lost 2 bases, with 6 bases between them. This CDR3 region has 13 residues. In DNA, the CDR3 is TGTGCCAGCAGCTTTCGTTTCACAGATACGCAGTATTTT. Amino acid sequence: CASSFRFTDTQYF. The variable domain in full, completed from reference TRBV11-2 and TRBJ2-3, reads EAGVAQSPRYKIIEKRQSVAFWCNPISGHATLYWYQQILGQGPKLLIQFQNNGVVDDSQLPKDRFSAERLKGVDSTLKIQPAKLEDSAVYLCASSFRFTDTQYFGPGTRLTVL.

The chain has TRBV6-6 and TRBJ2-2; 7 positions match TRBD1. The V gene end was trimmed by 6 bases and the J gene end by 6 bases; junction bases not matched to a gene: 4. CDR3 size: 13 residues. Looked up from germline, CDR1 is MNHNY and CDR2 is SVGAGI (reference sequence). CDR3 sequence (DNA): TGTGCCAGCAGGGCAGGACAGGCCGGGGAGCTGTTTTTT. Translation: CASRAGQAGELFF.

This clone was observed a single time. This chain connects TRBV27 to TRBJ2-7, with D perhaps matching TRBD2 (5 bases). V gave up 6 bases and J gave up 2 bases, with 17 bases separating them. Looked up from germline, CDR1 is MNHEY and CDR2 is SMNVEV (reference sequence). The CDR3 consists of 15 residues. CDR3 protein: CASSRGPKPAYEQYF. The CDR3 DNA reads TGTGCCAGCAGCCGGGGTCCCAAACCTGCCTACGAGCAGTACTTC.

This clone has a single count. The V gene is TRBV19, the J gene TRBJ2-7, with a tentative D call TRBD2 (6 bases). Germline V gives CDR1 LNHDA, CDR2 SQIVND (reference sequence). With 2 bases removed from V and 1 base from J, the gap between germline ends came to 12 bases. CDR3 length: 15 residues. The CDR3 DNA is TGTGCCAGTAGTATATACGGGGGAACATCCTACGAGCAGTACTTC. Its translation is CASSIYGGTSYEQYF.

This clone occurred a few times. The chain employs TRBV7-8 and TRBJ2-7; 9 positions agree with TRBD2. Germline trimming cut 1 base from V and 4 bases from J; bases unmatched to any gene: 8. The CDR3 spans 16 residues. CDR1 is SGHVS, CDR2 FQNEAQ, per germline. CDR3 in amino acids: CASSLVLVAGEYEQYF. The CDR3 region has the DNA TGTGCCAGCAGCTTAGTTTTGGTAGCGGGAGAGTACGAGCAGTACTTC.

This clone was seen once. The gene calls are TRBV28 and TRBJ1-1; tentatively, D is TRBD1 (6 bases). CDR1 MDHEN and CDR2 SYDVKM come from the germline V gene. The CDR3 runs to 14 residues. Trimming removed 4 bases at V and 1 base at J, with 10 bases between. The CDR3 region has the DNA TGTGCCAGCAGTTACATACAGGGGAACACTGAAGCTTTCTTT. Amino acid sequence: CASSYIQGNTEAFF.

There are a few counts of this clone. The chain has TRBV7-9 and TRBJ2-7; D unresolved. With 4 bases removed from V and 7 bases from J, the gap between germline ends came to 14 bases. Looked up from germline, CDR1 is SEHNR and CDR2 is FQNEAQ (reference sequence). There are 13 residues in the CDR3. The CDR3 nucleotides read TGTGCCAGCAGCTCAAAAAACTCCGAGGAGCAGTACTTC. Translated: CASSSKNSEEQYF. Combining the CDR3 with reference TRBV7-9 and TRBJ2-7 gives the whole variable domain DTGVSQNPRHKITKRGQNVTFRCDPISEHNRLYWYRQTLGQGPEFLTYFQNEAQLEKSRLLSDRFSAERPKGSFSTLEIQRTEQGDSAMYLCASSSKNSEEQYFGPGTRLTVT.

V gene TRBV4-1 combines with J gene TRBJ2-7, with 9 bases matching TRBD1. From germline, CDR1 is MGHRA and CDR2 YSYEKL. The CDR3 loop spans 14 amino acids. After removal of 5 bases from V and 3 bases from J, the junction contained 5 bases not matched to a gene. The CDR3 coding sequence is TGCGCCAGCAGCACCGGGACAGGGATCTACGAGCAGTACTTC. It yields the protein CASSTGTGIYEQYF.

V gene TRBV25-1 combines with J gene TRBJ2-7; 8 bases align to TRBD2. The length of the CDR3 is 14 residues. V lost 6 bases and J lost 5; bases outside the gene matches: 9. CDR1 and CDR2 (germline): MGHDK, SYGVNS. The DNA of the CDR3 is TGTGCCAGCAGGAGAGCGGGAGATTTCGACGAGCAGTACTTC. It specifies CASRRAGDFDEQYF.

V usage is TRBV7-6 and J usage is TRBJ2-2, with D possibly being TRBD2 (6 bases). Germline V gene sequence: CDR1 SGHVS, CDR2 FNYEAQ. The CDR3 is made up of 16 amino acids. The ends were cut back, 5 bases at V and 4 bases at J, with 17 bases in the middle. In nucleotides, the CDR3 is TGTGCCAGCAGCCCATTGGGGGGATTTAGCACCGGGGAGCTGTTTTTT. Translated: CASSPLGGFSTGELFF.

In nucleotides, the CDR3 is TGTGCCAGCAGTGCAGGGTCTAGTCCTTCCTGGGAGACCCAGTACTTC. It specifies CASSAGSSPSWETQYF. The rearrangement uses TRBV6-1 and TRBJ2-5; a weak D match, TRBD1 (5 bases). CDR1 and CDR2 from the germline V gene are MNHNS and SASEGT. This CDR3 comprises 16 residues. The V end was cut by 4 bases, the J end by 5 bases, with 20 bases between.

This clone was picked up a small number of times. The chain combines TRBV2 with TRBJ2-7; a weak D match, TRBD1 (5 bases). The ends were cut back, 4 bases at V and 0 bases at J, with 7 bases in the middle. CDR3 length equals 13 residues. CDR1 and CDR2 from the germline V gene are SNHLY and FYNNEI. CDR3 protein: CASSVDTSYEQYF. The DNA for the CDR3 is TGTGCCAGCAGTGTGGACACCTCCTACGAGCAGTACTTC.

For the CDR3, the DNA is TGCGCCAGCAGCTTGGGCGACAAATTAAGTGGGCAGTTCTTC. Its protein product is CASSLGDKLSGQFF. V usage is TRBV5-1 and J usage is TRBJ2-1; D unclear. Germline assignment: CDR1 SGHRS and CDR2 YFSETQ. The V gene lost 0 bases and the J gene lost 12 bases, with 16 bases spanning the gap. This CDR3 is 14 amino acids long.

This chain uses TRBV25-1 with TRBJ2-3; TRBD2 is a possible D gene (5 bases). CDR3 length equals 14 residues. Germline-derived CDR1 and CDR2 are MGHDK and SYGVNS. The V gene lost 3 bases and the J gene lost 0 bases, with 7 bases spanning the gap. DNA of the CDR3: TGTGCCAGCAGTGACACTAGGAGCACAGATACGCAGTATTTT. Translation: CASSDTRSTDTQYF. Drawing the rest from reference TRBV25-1 and TRBJ2-3, the complete variable domain is EADIYQTPRYLVIGTGKKITLECSQTMGHDKMYWYQQDPGMELHLIHYSYGVNSTEKGDLSSESTVSRIRTEHFPLTLESARPSHTSQYLCASSDTRSTDTQYFGPGTRLTVL.

The rearrangement joins TRBV4-2 to TRBJ2-1; 8 bases map to TRBD1. The CDR3 loop spans 15 amino acids. V lost 4 bases to trimming and J lost 5 bases; unmatched junction nucleotides: 7. Germline V lookup: CDR1 LGHNA, CDR2 YNFKEQ. The CDR3 sequence: CASSRRTGNNNEQFF. In DNA form, the CDR3 reads TGTGCCAGCAGCCGAAGGACAGGGAATAACAATGAGCAGTTCTTC.

There are a few counts of this clone. The V and J genes are TRBV11-2 and TRBJ1-1; 9 positions agree with TRBD1. The CDR3 runs 14 residues. Germline trimming cut 3 bases from V and 5 bases from J; bases unmatched to any gene: 4. CDR1 is SGHAT, CDR2 FQNNGV, per germline. The CDR3 loop reads CASSLEGQGTEAFF. The CDR3 DNA sequence: TGTGCCAGCAGCTTGGAAGGACAGGGGACTGAAGCTTTCTTT.

This clone showed up just a few times. The rearrangement uses TRBV6-5 and TRBJ2-5, with D maybe TRBD1 (6 bases). The CDR3 is 15 residues long. Trimming took 10 bases from V and 4 from J, leaving 22 bases between them. CDR1 and CDR2 (germline): MNHEY, SVGAGI. CDR3 sequence (DNA): TGTGCCACCTCATATACCGGGACACCCCCAGAGACCCAGTACTTC. This gives the protein CATSYTGTPPETQYF.

The V call is TRBV5-4, the J call TRBJ1-5; 7 positions agree with TRBD1. V gave up 4 bases and J gave up 9 bases; unmatched junction bases: 7. The CDR3 extends over 13 amino acids. Germline assignment: CDR1 SGHNT and CDR2 YYREEE (reference sequence). CDR3 amino acids: CASSPDRVGPQHF. In nucleotides, the CDR3 is TGTGCCAGCAGCCCCGACAGGGTTGGGCCCCAGCATTTT.

The CDR3 region is CASSIMYFSNQPQHF. The DNA of the CDR3 is TGTGCCAGTAGTATTATGTACTTTAGCAATCAGCCCCAGCATTTT. The chain carries TRBV19 and TRBJ1-5; D remains ambiguous. The V gene's germline CDR1 is LNHDA and CDR2 SQIVND (reference sequence). The CDR3 runs to 15 residues. Trimming cost V 3 bases and J 0 bases, with 9 bases left between them.